A selection of T cell receptor beta chains follows, all from one sample in a study of T cell changes during pregnancy in multiple sclerosis. TCRdb's table, derived via immunoSEQ multiplex PCR, lists solely in-frame clones and lacks some. Seen here are 95,000 to 100,000 clones, approximately 92% observed once, and the top ten hold 3% to 3.5%. The sequencing here drew on peripheral blood, taken in the second trimester of pregnancy. These receptors originate from a female donor with multiple sclerosis, enrolled in a pregnancy study. Each CDR3 is given with its conserved first and last residue. Fields, in order: D gene, clone size, J gene, V gene, CDR3 protein, CDR3 DNA. D genes are given only for firm matches. Clone sizes are given selectively: once, few, many, or a class where the clone is expanded.

d_gene: -; abundance: -; j_gene: TRBJ2-1; v_gene: TRBV11-2; CDR3aa: CASSSTTPGEQFF; CDR3nt: TGTGCCAGCAGCTCGACTACGCCCGGGGAGCAGTTCTTC
d_gene: -; abundance: -; j_gene: TRBJ2-5; v_gene: TRBV6-1; CDR3aa: CASRPQGQETQYF; CDR3nt: TGTGCCAGCAGGCCTCAGGGGCAAGAGACCCAGTACTTC
d_gene: TRBD1; abundance: -; j_gene: TRBJ2-5; v_gene: TRBV14; CDR3aa: CASSQDEGALETQYF; CDR3nt: TGTGCCAGCAGCCAAGACGAGGGGGCTCTCGAGACCCAGTACTTC
d_gene: TRBD2; abundance: few; j_gene: TRBJ2-3; v_gene: TRBV2; CDR3aa: CASSPSLAEARDTQYF; CDR3nt: TGTGCCAGCAGCCCATCTCTAGCGGAAGCACGAGATACGCAGTATTTT
d_gene: -; abundance: -; j_gene: TRBJ2-3; v_gene: TRBV7-3; CDR3aa: CASRSGSRGAQYF; CDR3nt: TGTGCCAGCAGGTCCGGGAGCCGAGGAGCGCAGTATTTT
d_gene: -; abundance: -; j_gene: TRBJ2-5; v_gene: TRBV9; CDR3aa: CASSSGWGGGSPETQYF; CDR3nt: TGTGCCAGCAGCTCCGGTTGGGGAGGAGGGAGCCCGGAGACCCAGTACTTC
d_gene: TRBD1; abundance: -; j_gene: TRBJ2-1; v_gene: TRBV9; CDR3aa: CASSPVGQGGLVEQFF; CDR3nt: TGTGCCAGCAGCCCAGTTGGACAGGGTGGCCTCGTTGAGCAGTTCTTC
d_gene: TRBD2; abundance: -; j_gene: TRBJ2-1; v_gene: TRBV5-1; CDR3aa: CASSLAGGTDEQFF; CDR3nt: TGCGCCAGCTCCCTAGCGGGAGGAACCGATGAGCAGTTCTTC
d_gene: TRBD1; abundance: -; j_gene: TRBJ2-3; v_gene: TRBV2; CDR3aa: CASSKNSPGGGQGGTQYF; CDR3nt: TGTGCCAGCAGTAAAAATTCCCCAGGGGGCGGCCAGGGGGGTACGCAGTATTTT
d_gene: TRBD2; abundance: -; j_gene: TRBJ2-1; v_gene: TRBV7-8; CDR3aa: CASRLAGGNNEQFF; CDR3nt: TGTGCCAGCAGATTAGCGGGGGGAAACAATGAGCAGTTCTTC
d_gene: TRBD1; abundance: -; j_gene: TRBJ1-1; v_gene: TRBV7-8; CDR3aa: CASSLGQGSTEAFF; CDR3nt: TGTGCCAGCAGCTTAGGACAGGGGAGCACTGAAGCTTTCTTT
d_gene: -; abundance: once; j_gene: TRBJ2-1; v_gene: TRBV21-1; CDR3aa: CASSKPSRQTPHNEQFF; CDR3nt: TGTGCCAGCAGCAAACCGAGCCGCCAAACCCCCCACAATGAGCAGTTCTTC
d_gene: TRBD2; abundance: -; j_gene: TRBJ2-1; v_gene: TRBV14; CDR3aa: CASSQDGLAGNIEQFF; CDR3nt: TGTGCCAGCAGCCAAGATGGGCTAGCGGGGAACATTGAGCAGTTCTTC
d_gene: -; abundance: once; j_gene: TRBJ1-5; v_gene: TRBV7-9; CDR3aa: CASRRNKSGGNQPQHF; CDR3nt: TGTGCCAGCAGAAGGAACAAGTCCGGGGGAAACCAGCCCCAGCATTTT
d_gene: TRBD1; abundance: -; j_gene: TRBJ2-1; v_gene: TRBV19; CDR3aa: CASSARGQGSSYNEQFF; CDR3nt: TGTGCCAGTAGTGCTAGGGGACAGGGGAGCTCCTACAATGAGCAGTTCTTC
d_gene: -; abundance: -; j_gene: TRBJ1-1; v_gene: TRBV19; CDR3aa: CASSIVLAGTEAFF; CDR3nt: TGTGCCAGTAGTATAGTATTGGCGGGGACTGAAGCTTTCTTT
d_gene: TRBD2; abundance: -; j_gene: TRBJ2-7; v_gene: TRBV5-1; CDR3aa: CASSLAGTSQGYEQYF; CDR3nt: TGCGCCAGCAGCTTGGCAGGGACTAGCCAAGGCTACGAGCAGTACTTC
d_gene: -; abundance: medium-sized; j_gene: TRBJ2-5; v_gene: TRBV13; CDR3aa: CASSLGRGQETQYF; CDR3nt: TGTGCCAGCAGCTTAGGTAGGGGACAAGAGACCCAGTACTTC
d_gene: -; abundance: once; j_gene: TRBJ2-1; v_gene: TRBV14; CDR3aa: CASSQVGHTFNEQFF; CDR3nt: TGTGCCAGCAGCCAAGTGGGACACACGTTCAATGAGCAGTTCTTC
d_gene: -; abundance: -; j_gene: TRBJ2-7; v_gene: TRBV5-4; CDR3aa: CASSLGTRVTYEQYF; CDR3nt: TGTGCCAGCAGCTTGGGTACGCGGGTGACCTACGAGCAGTACTTC
d_gene: -; abundance: -; j_gene: TRBJ2-7; v_gene: TRBV6-5; CDR3aa: CASSYGALREQYF; CDR3nt: TGTGCCAGCAGTTACGGGGCATTAAGGGAGCAGTACTTC
d_gene: -; abundance: -; j_gene: TRBJ2-5; v_gene: TRBV5-4; CDR3aa: CASSLPGRGETQYF; CDR3nt: TGTGCCAGCAGCTTGCCGGGTAGGGGAGAGACCCAGTACTTC
d_gene: -; abundance: -; j_gene: TRBJ2-7; v_gene: TRBV7-9; CDR3aa: CASSLDRAVYEQYF; CDR3nt: TGTGCCAGCAGCTTAGACAGGGCGGTCTACGAGCAGTACTTC
d_gene: -; abundance: -; j_gene: TRBJ2-7; v_gene: TRBV28; CDR3aa: CASSSLTGETYEQYF; CDR3nt: TGTGCCAGCTCGTCCCTGACAGGCGAAACCTACGAGCAGTACTTC
d_gene: TRBD1; abundance: -; j_gene: TRBJ2-7; v_gene: TRBV29-1; CDR3aa: CSGGTGYKSEQYF; CDR3nt: TGCAGCGGGGGGACAGGCTATAAGAGCGAGCAGTACTTC
d_gene: -; abundance: once; j_gene: TRBJ2-7; v_gene: TRBV6-5; CDR3aa: CASSYRHKQYF; CDR3nt: TGTGCCAGCAGTTATCGACACAAGCAGTACTTC
d_gene: TRBD1; abundance: -; j_gene: TRBJ2-7; v_gene: TRBV7-8; CDR3aa: CASSLDRGPVLWEQYF; CDR3nt: TGTGCCAGCAGCTTAGACAGGGGACCCGTCTTGTGGGAGCAGTACTTC
d_gene: -; abundance: -; j_gene: TRBJ1-1; v_gene: TRBV10-3; CDR3aa: CAISATATTNTEAFF; CDR3nt: TGTGCCATCAGCGCGACAGCAACGACTAACACTGAAGCTTTCTTT
d_gene: TRBD1; abundance: -; j_gene: TRBJ1-2; v_gene: TRBV28; CDR3aa: CASSFAGTGYGYTF; CDR3nt: TGTGCCAGCAGTTTCGCCGGGACAGGTTATGGCTACACCTTC
d_gene: TRBD1; abundance: -; j_gene: TRBJ1-4; v_gene: TRBV5-4; CDR3aa: CASSLEQGAGEKLFF; CDR3nt: TGTGCCAGCAGCTTGGAACAGGGGGCGGGTGAAAAACTGTTTTTT
d_gene: TRBD2; abundance: -; j_gene: TRBJ2-1; v_gene: TRBV28; CDR3aa: CASRTSYNEQFF; CDR3nt: TGTGCCTCCCGGACTAGCTACAATGAGCAGTTCTTC
d_gene: TRBD2; abundance: -; j_gene: TRBJ2-3; v_gene: TRBV9; CDR3aa: CASSLGRFSTDTQYF; CDR3nt: TGTGCCAGCAGCCTCGGGAGGTTCAGCACAGATACGCAGTATTTT
d_gene: TRBD2; abundance: -; j_gene: TRBJ2-3; v_gene: TRBV9; CDR3aa: CASTLGLAGGDTQYF; CDR3nt: TGTGCCAGCACCTTAGGGCTAGCGGGGGGAGATACGCAGTATTTT
d_gene: TRBD2; abundance: -; j_gene: TRBJ2-1; v_gene: TRBV30; CDR3aa: CAWSGGGLGLNEQFF; CDR3nt: TGTGCCTGGAGTGGGGGGGGACTAGGTTTGAATGAGCAGTTCTTC
d_gene: TRBD1; abundance: once; j_gene: TRBJ1-5; v_gene: TRBV27; CDR3aa: CASRRTGAEGQPQHF; CDR3nt: TGTGCCAGCAGAAGGACAGGGGCTGAGGGTCAGCCCCAGCATTTT
d_gene: -; abundance: -; j_gene: TRBJ2-7; v_gene: TRBV19; CDR3aa: CASSIGGLGEQYF; CDR3nt: TGTGCCAGTAGTATAGGAGGCCTCGGCGAGCAGTACTTC
d_gene: -; abundance: few; j_gene: TRBJ2-2; v_gene: TRBV7-2; CDR3aa: CASSLARAGELFF; CDR3nt: TGTGCCAGCAGCTTAGCGCGCGCCGGGGAGCTGTTTTTT
d_gene: TRBD1; abundance: -; j_gene: TRBJ1-4; v_gene: TRBV5-5; CDR3aa: CASSLGTGVEKLFF; CDR3nt: TGTGCCAGCAGCTTGGGGACAGGGGTTGAAAAACTGTTTTTT
d_gene: TRBD1; abundance: -; j_gene: TRBJ2-3; v_gene: TRBV5-1; CDR3aa: CASKQGTVTDTQYF; CDR3nt: TGCGCCAGCAAACAGGGGACGGTCACAGATACGCAGTATTTT
d_gene: TRBD1; abundance: once; j_gene: TRBJ2-5; v_gene: TRBV27; CDR3aa: CASRRGPTTGGETQYF; CDR3nt: TGTGCCAGCAGAAGGGGCCCAACAACAGGGGGCGAGACCCAGTACTTC
d_gene: -; abundance: once; j_gene: TRBJ1-1; v_gene: TRBV9; CDR3aa: CASSVYPTGNTEAFF; CDR3nt: TGTGCCAGCAGCGTATACCCGACAGGGAACACTGAAGCTTTCTTT
d_gene: TRBD1; abundance: -; j_gene: TRBJ1-1; v_gene: TRBV7-9; CDR3aa: CASSRTGGFAEAFF; CDR3nt: TGTGCCAGCAGCCGAACAGGGGGGTTCGCTGAAGCTTTCTTT
d_gene: TRBD1; abundance: -; j_gene: TRBJ2-1; v_gene: TRBV20-1; CDR3aa: CSAFDRGLFF; CDR3nt: TGCAGTGCCTTCGACAGGGGTCTGTTCTTC
d_gene: -; abundance: -; j_gene: TRBJ2-3; v_gene: TRBV29-1; CDR3aa: CSVSGLHTDTQYF; CDR3nt: TGCAGCGTCTCGGGACTCCACACAGATACGCAGTATTTT
d_gene: -; abundance: -; j_gene: TRBJ2-2; v_gene: TRBV2; CDR3aa: CASGGGTGELFF; CDR3nt: TGTGCCAGTGGAGGTGGGACCGGGGAGCTGTTTTTT
d_gene: -; abundance: -; j_gene: TRBJ2-7; v_gene: TRBV15; CDR3aa: CATSRAAGLLSYEQYF; CDR3nt: TGTGCCACCAGCAGGGCAGCCGGACTCCTCTCCTACGAGCAGTACTTC
d_gene: TRBD1; abundance: -; j_gene: TRBJ1-4; v_gene: TRBV27; CDR3aa: CASSRTGPNEKLFF; CDR3nt: TGTGCCAGCAGCCGGACAGGACCCAATGAAAAACTGTTTTTT